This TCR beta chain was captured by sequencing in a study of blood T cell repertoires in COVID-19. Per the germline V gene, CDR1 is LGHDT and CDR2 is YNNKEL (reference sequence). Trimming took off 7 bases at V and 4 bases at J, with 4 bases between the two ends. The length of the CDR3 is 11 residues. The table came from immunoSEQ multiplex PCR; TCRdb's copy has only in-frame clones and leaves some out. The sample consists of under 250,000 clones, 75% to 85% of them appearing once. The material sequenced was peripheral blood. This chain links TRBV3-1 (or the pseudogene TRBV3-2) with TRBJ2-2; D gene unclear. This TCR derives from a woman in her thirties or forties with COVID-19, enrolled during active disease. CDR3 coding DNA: TGTGCCAGCACCTTCACCGGGGAGCTGTTTTTT. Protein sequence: CASTFTGELFF.